The entry that follows covers one TCR beta chain sequence. This entry comes from a study of blood T cell repertoires in COVID-19. Study at large: Samples of COVID-19 (acute and convalescent) were obtained from the United States, Italy and Spain. T cells, B-cell-depleted T cells, or PBMCs supplied cDNA or gDNA.

It was during active infection that Seattle patients were enrolled and then longitudinally followed. CDR1 DFQATT and CDR2 SNEGSKA come from the germline V gene (reference sequence). V lost 5 bases and J lost 4; bases outside the gene matches: 12. The CDR3 is 16 residues long. Data came from immunoSEQ multiplex PCR; TCRdb stores just in-frame clones and leaves some out. Among roughly 150,000 clones listed, 84% were seen once. The origin of this receptor is a woman aged 80 or over with COVID-19, enrolled during active disease. V is TRBV20-1 and J is TRBJ2-3, with 10 bases that match TRBD2. The sequenced sample was peripheral blood. CDR3 DNA sequence: TGCAGTGCTGGTGATAGCGGGAGGCCTCGCGCAGATACGCAGTATTTT. This encodes CSAGDSGRPRADTQYF.